This record looks at one TCR beta chain sequence and its context. Using immunoSEQ multiplex PCR, the repertoire was profiled, and TCRdb retains in-frame clones only, with some absent. In the table there are about 240,000 clones, approximately 83% of which are singletons. This entry is derived from a study of blood T cell repertoires in COVID-19. Germline CDR1 is SGHRS and CDR2 is YFSETQ. The CDR3 covers 14 residues. J was trimmed by 7 bases and V by 2 bases; bases with no gene match: 5. Sequencing was carried out using peripheral blood. This TCR derives from a woman of 80 years or more with acute or convalescent COVID-19. The V and J genes are TRBV5-1 and TRBJ1-2; 10 bases agree with TRBD1. This CDR3 reads CASSLDRGPGGYTF. As DNA, the CDR3 is TGCGCCAGCAGCTTAGACAGGGGGCCTGGTGGCTACACCTTC.